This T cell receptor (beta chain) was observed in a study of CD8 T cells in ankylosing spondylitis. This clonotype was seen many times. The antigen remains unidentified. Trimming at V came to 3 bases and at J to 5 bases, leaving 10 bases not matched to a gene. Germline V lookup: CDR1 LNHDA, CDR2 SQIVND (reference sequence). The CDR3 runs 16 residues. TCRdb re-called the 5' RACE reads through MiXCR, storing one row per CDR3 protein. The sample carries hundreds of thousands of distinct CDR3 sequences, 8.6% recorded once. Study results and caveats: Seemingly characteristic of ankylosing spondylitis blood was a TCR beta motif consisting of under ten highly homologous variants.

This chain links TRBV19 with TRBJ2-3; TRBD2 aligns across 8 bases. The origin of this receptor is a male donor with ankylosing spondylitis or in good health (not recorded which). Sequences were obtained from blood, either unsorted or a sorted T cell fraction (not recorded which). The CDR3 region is CASSIEPAGVLDTQYF. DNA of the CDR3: TGTGCCAGTAGTATCGAACCAGCGGGAGTCCTAGATACGCAGTATTTT.